One and the same sample provided the 28 T cell receptor beta chains below, sequenced in a study of blood T cell repertoires in COVID-19. Libraries were prepared by immunoSEQ multiplex PCR; TCRdb keeps only in-frame clonotypes and omits some of them. The sample consists of roughly 53,000 clones, about four fifths of them appearing once. The sequenced sample consisted of peripheral blood. These receptors all come from a man in his 70s with active COVID-19.

The chain couples TRBV5-4 to TRBJ2-5, with TRBD1 identical over 7 bases. J gave up 5 bases and V 1 base, and 8 bases lay outside the gene matches. There are 15 residues in the CDR3. Germline CDR1 SGHNT, CDR2 YYREEE (reference sequence). The CDR3 reads CASSLLGGAVETQYF. The CDR3 nucleotides read TGTGCCAGCAGCTTGTTAGGGGGCGCGGTGGAGACCCAGTACTTC.

The V call is TRBV29-1, the J call TRBJ1-5; 8 nucleotides align to TRBD1. V gave up 6 bases and J gave up 4 bases; unmatched junction bases: 5. The CDR3 runs 13 residues. Looked up from germline, CDR1 is SQVTM and CDR2 is ANQGSEA. The CDR3 nucleotides read TGCAGCGTCGTTACAGGGGGGAATCAGCCCCAGCATTTT. The encoded protein is CSVVTGGNQPQHF. Together with reference TRBV29-1 and TRBJ1-5, the CDR3 gives the full variable domain: SAVISQKPSRDICQRGTSLTIQCQVDSQVTMMFWYRQQPGQSLTLIATANQGSEATYESGFVIDKFPISRPNLTFSTLTVSNMSPEDSSIYLCSVVTGGNQPQHFGDGTRLSIL.

The chain is built from TRBV4-3 and TRBJ2-7; 8 positions agree with TRBD1. In germline, CDR1 is LGHNA, CDR2 YSLEER. The CDR3 contains 14 residues. J lost 5 bases, V lost 1 base, and 4 bases had no gene match. CDR3 bases: TGCGCCAGCAGCCAAGCGACAGGGGTAGACGAGCAGTACTTC. Translation: CASSQATGVDEQYF.

The genes are TRBV20-1 and TRBJ1-2, with D possibly matching TRBD1 (6 bases). This CDR3 is built from 11 residues. Germline CDR1 is DFQATT and CDR2 is SNEGSKA (reference sequence). CDR3 protein: CSAEGGTGYTF. The CDR3, as DNA: TGCAGCGCCGAAGGGGGTACTGGCTACACCTTC.

The V and J genes are TRBV18 and TRBJ2-7, with 10 bases identical to TRBD2. Germline CDR1 KGHSH, CDR2 LQKENI. Unmatched junction bases numbered 2, after V lost 3 bases and J lost 3 bases. The CDR3 contains 14 residues. In DNA, the CDR3 is TGTGCCAGCTCACCGGCTAGCGGGAGCTACGAGCAGTACTTC. As protein: CASSPASGSYEQYF.

This clone was recorded only once. V is TRBV12-1 and J is TRBJ2-3; TRBD1, the table's D call, was not compared with the DNA. TRBV12-1 constitutes a pseudogene. The CDR3 is 14 residues long. The CDR3 is CASSQGQHTDTQYF. For the CDR3, the DNA is TGTGCCAGCAGCCAGGGACAGCACACAGATACGCAGTATTTT.

The chain combines TRBV2 with TRBJ1-5, with TRBD1 as a possible D gene (6 bases). The germline V and J ends were trimmed by 2 bases and 2 bases, with 16 bases remaining between them. Germline values: CDR1 SNHLY, CDR2 FYNNEI. The CDR3 consists of 17 residues. CDR3 sequence (DNA): TGTGCCAGCAGTGAATTTTTTCGAGGGGGAGGCAATCAGCCCCAGCATTTT. Translation: CASSEFFRGGGNQPQHF.

The rearrangement uses TRBV7-2 and TRBJ2-1; D uncertain. Germline assignment: CDR1 SGHTA and CDR2 FQGNSA. V was cut by 1 base and J by 5 bases, with 18 bases left in between. The CDR3 has 17 residues. CDR3 amino acids: CASSLDYALFGDNEQFF. The CDR3 DNA follows: TGTGCCAGCAGCTTAGATTATGCGCTATTCGGAGACAATGAGCAGTTCTTC. Filled out from reference TRBV7-2 and TRBJ2-1, the complete variable domain reads GAGVSQSPSNKVTEKGKDVELRCDPISGHTALYWYRQSLGQGLEFLIYFQGNSAPDKSGLPSDRFSAERTGGSVSTLTIQRTQQEDSAVYLCASSLDYALFGDNEQFFGPGTRLTVL.

The chain is built from TRBV5-1 and TRBJ2-3; the match to TRBD2 covers 7 bases. Unmatched junction bases numbered 1, after V lost 2 bases and J lost 1 base. The CDR3 spans 14 residues. The germline V gene encodes CDR1 SGHRS and CDR2 YFSETQ. CDR3 loop: CASSFLAGTDTQYF. The CDR3 region has the DNA TGCGCCAGCAGCTTTCTAGCGGGCACAGATACGCAGTATTTT.

The rearrangement uses TRBV7-2 and TRBJ2-7; 10 bases are a match to TRBD2. Germline values: CDR1 SGHTA, CDR2 FQGNSA. The junction had 1 base not matched to a gene; V was cut back by 1 base and J by 1 base. The CDR3 loop spans 15 amino acids. The CDR3 protein is CASSLGAGGSYEQYF. CDR3 sequence (DNA): TGTGCCAGCAGCTTAGGAGCGGGAGGGTCCTACGAGCAGTACTTC.

The chain uses TRBV5-4 and TRBJ2-6; D call uncertain. CDR3 size: 17 residues. The V gene lost 0 bases and the J gene lost 0 bases, with 10 bases spanning the gap. Germline CDR1 and CDR2: SGHNT and YYREEE (reference sequence). CDR3 sequence reads: CASSLGRLDSGANVLTF. CDR3 nucleotides: TGTGCCAGCAGCTTGGGGAGACTGGACTCTGGGGCCAACGTCCTGACTTTC.

The V and J genes are TRBV6-5 and TRBJ2-7; TRBD2 matches at 8 bases. Trimming cost V 4 bases and J 4 bases; bases outside gene matches: 9. This CDR3 has 15 amino acids. In germline, CDR1 is MNHEY, CDR2 SVGAGI. CDR3 loop: CASSWNPGLGYEQYF. DNA of the CDR3: TGTGCCAGCAGTTGGAATCCGGGACTAGGATACGAGCAGTACTTC.

The CDR3 DNA sequence: TGTGCTAGTGTTTCCCCCGGACAGGGGATTCACTATGGCTACACCTTC. Amino acid sequence: CASVSPGQGIHYGYTF. The gene calls are TRBV12-5 and TRBJ1-2; 9 bases are shared with TRBD1. The CDR3 consists of 16 residues. The ends lost 7 bases at V and 3 bases at J; junction bases unmatched: 12. Germline-derived CDR1 and CDR2 are LGHNT and FRNRAP.

This chain joins TRBV29-1 and TRBJ2-3; maybe TRBD2 (6 bases). Deletions cut 5 bases from V and 6 bases from J, with 6 bases between. This CDR3 has 10 residues. Germline CDR1 and CDR2: SQVTM and ANQGSEA. The CDR3 region is CSVRGDTQYF. The CDR3 nucleotides are TGCAGCGTTCGGGGGGATACGCAGTATTTT.

This chain connects TRBV6-5 to TRBJ2-2, with D possibly being TRBD1 (5 bases). This CDR3 is 14 amino acids long. V lost 8 bases and J lost 3, with 13 bases in between. CDR1 and CDR2 from the germline V gene are MNHEY and SVGAGI. The CDR3 reads CASSGLRDTGELFF. DNA for the CDR3: TGTGCCAGCTCAGGGCTTCGGGACACCGGGGAGCTGTTTTTT.

The V gene is TRBV28, the J gene TRBJ1-2, with 7 bases identical to TRBD1. After removal of 5 bases from V and 2 bases from J, the junction contained 8 bases not matched to a gene. The CDR3 sequence is 15 residues long. Germline V lookup: CDR1 MDHEN, CDR2 SYDVKM. CDR3 region: CASSQTGVRNYGYTF. For the CDR3, the DNA is TGTGCCAGCAGTCAAACAGGGGTTCGGAACTATGGCTACACCTTC.

The genes are TRBV10-2 and TRBJ1-2; 10 bases match TRBD1. This CDR3 is built from 15 residues. Germline trimming cut 6 bases from V and 1 base from J; bases unmatched to any gene: 5. CDR1 is WSHSY, CDR2 SAAADI, per germline. CDR3 loop: CASRAGTGVNYGYTF. In nucleotides, the CDR3 is TGCGCCAGCAGAGCCGGGACAGGGGTTAACTATGGCTACACCTTC.

V gene TRBV7-3 combines with J gene TRBJ2-2; D gene uncertain. Trimming removed 4 bases from V and 0 bases from J, with 9 bases in between. This CDR3 spans 15 amino acids. Germline V gene lookup returns CDR1 SGHTA and CDR2 FQGTGA. In DNA, the CDR3 is TGTGCCAGCAGCTCCCGTAGCACGAACACCGGGGAGCTGTTTTTT. Translating gives CASSSRSTNTGELFF.

The genes are TRBV28 and TRBJ2-5; 9 bases are shared with TRBD2. After removal of 3 bases from V and 5 bases from J, the junction contained 7 bases not matched to a gene. CDR1 MDHEN and CDR2 SYDVKM come from the germline V gene. The length of the CDR3 is 15 residues. CDR3 bases: TGTGCCAGCAGTTTGGCGGGAGGGCAAGAGGAGACCCAGTACTTC. Protein product: CASSLAGGQEETQYF.

The chain uses TRBV5-5 and TRBJ1-4, with D possibly being TRBD1 (5 bases). CDR1 is SGHKS, CDR2 YYEKEE, per germline (reference sequence). CDR3 size: 14 residues. With 6 bases removed from V and 0 bases from J, the gap between germline ends came to 9 bases. The DNA for the CDR3 is TGTGCCAGCAAAGGGGTAACAACTAATGAAAAACTGTTTTTT. This translates into CASKGVTTNEKLFF. Combining the CDR3 with reference TRBV5-5 and TRBJ1-4 gives the whole variable domain DAGVTQSPTHLIKTRGQQVTLRCSPISGHKSVSWYQQVLGQGPQFIFQYYEKEERGRGNFPDRFSARQFPNYSSELNVNALLLGDSALYLCASKGVTTNEKLFFGSGTQLSVL.

The rearrangement joins TRBV27 to TRBJ1-1; D is ambiguous. CDR1 MNHEY and CDR2 SMNVEV come from the germline V gene (reference sequence). V lost 3 bases, J lost 3 bases, and 17 bases lay in between. CDR3 size: 16 residues. CDR3 nucleotides: TGTGCCAGCAGTTTTCTGGGTAGCGGAATGGACACTGAAGCTTTCTTT. Amino acid sequence: CASSFLGSGMDTEAFF.

Concerning this clone itself: An end of the junction does not agree with germline; a read error may underlie this. The chain couples TRBV5-1 to TRBJ2-1; 11 bases agree with TRBD2. The CDR3 extends over 15 amino acids. Looked up from germline, CDR1 is SGHRS and CDR2 is YFSETQ. The CDR3 sequence is CASRLETSGSNEQFF. The DNA of the CDR3 is TGCGCCAGCAGGTTGGAAACTAGCGGGAGCAATGAGCAGTTCTTC.

The genes are TRBV9 and TRBJ2-7, with D possibly TRBD2 on 5 matching bases. Germline CDR1 is SGDLS and CDR2 is YYNGEE. The V gene lost 0 bases and the J gene lost 5 bases, with 12 bases spanning the gap. CDR3 size: 14 residues. CDR3 amino acids: CASSVAGDRNEQYF. The CDR3 DNA is TGTGCCAGCAGCGTAGCCGGGGATAGAAACGAGCAGTACTTC.

This chain connects TRBV5-8 to TRBJ2-7, with 10 bases matching TRBD1. After removal of 4 bases from V and 6 bases from J, the junction contained 1 base not matched to a gene. Germline loops: CDR1 SGHTS, CDR2 YDEGEE. The CDR3 spans 12 residues. CDR3 DNA sequence: TGTGCCAGCAGCGGGACAGGGGTCGAGCAGTACTTC. This codes for CASSGTGVEQYF.

The V gene is TRBV30, the J gene TRBJ1-1; TRBD1 matches 9 bases. The CDR3 contains 11 residues. Looked up from germline, CDR1 is GTSNPN and CDR2 is SVGIG (reference sequence). Trimming removed 3 bases from V and 11 bases from J; junction bases left unmatched: 4. CDR3 nucleotides: TGTGCCTGGAGGGGACAGGGACCGGCTTTCTTT. It encodes CAWRGQGPAFF.

This chain links TRBV2 with TRBJ2-5, with 7 bases fitting TRBD1. Germline V gene data show CDR1 as SNHLY and CDR2 as FYNNEI. V lost 6 bases to trimming and J lost 2 bases; unmatched junction nucleotides: 6. CDR3 length: 14 residues. CDR3 sequence (DNA): TGTGCCAGCAGCGACGGACAGGCTCAAGAGACCCAGTACTTC. Translation: CASSDGQAQETQYF.

The chain combines TRBV29-1 with TRBJ2-6; TRBD1 agrees at 11 bases. The CDR3 consists of 15 residues. The J segment lost 4 bases and the V segment lost 4 bases, leaving 3 bases of the junction unmatched. Germline values: CDR1 SQVTM, CDR2 ANQGSEA. In DNA, the CDR3 is TGCAGCGTTGGGACAGGGGGCCCCGGGGCCAACGTCCTGACTTTC. Protein sequence: CSVGTGGPGANVLTF. The full variable domain, completed using reference TRBV29-1 and TRBJ2-6, is SAVISQKPSRDICQRGTSLTIQCQVDSQVTMMFWYRQQPGQSLTLIATANQGSEATYESGFVIDKFPISRPNLTFSTLTVSNMSPEDSSIYLCSVGTGGPGANVLTFGAGSRLTVL.

The rearrangement uses TRBV6-2 or TRBV6-3 and TRBJ2-3; 7 nucleotides line up with TRBD1. The CDR3 runs to 16 residues. CDR1 and CDR2 from the germline V gene are MNHEY and SVGEGT. V was pared by 5 bases and J by 3 bases, with 11 bases of the junction left unmatched. CDR3 sequence (DNA): TGTGCCAGCAGTGACAGGGATGGCTCGGGGACAGATACGCAGTATTTT. Protein: CASSDRDGSGTDTQYF.